This T cell receptor beta chain appears in the sequencing data of a study of blood T cell repertoires in COVID-19. As for the study in general: The United States, Italy and Spain provided the acute and convalescent COVID-19 samples.

CDR3 length: 16 residues. The germline V gene encodes CDR1 SGHAT and CDR2 FQNNGV. V lost 5 bases to trimming and J lost 3 bases; unmatched junction nucleotides: 10. As handled by the study authors: Amplification from reference gene primers served as the basis for estimated nucleated cell counts. TCRdb's table, derived via immunoSEQ multiplex PCR, lists solely in-frame clones and lacks some. V, J and clone size are taken as reported in that table, and D and trimming were inferred from the DNA itself. The sample includes just over 250,000 clones, 91% of them seen just once. In Seattle, patients joined the study during active infection and were tracked longitudinally.

This receptor was taken from a person aged 18 to 30 with COVID-19, enrolled during active disease. The rearrangement joins TRBV11-2 to TRBJ1-2; TRBD1 aligns across 9 bases. The sequencing input was peripheral blood. CDR3 DNA sequence: TGTGCCAGCAGCACCCTGGACAGGGGAGCTGACTATGGCTACACCTTC. Translation gives CASSTLDRGADYGYTF. Together with reference TRBV11-2 and TRBJ1-2, the CDR3 gives the full variable domain: EAGVAQSPRYKIIEKRQSVAFWCNPISGHATLYWYQQILGQGPKLLIQFQNNGVVDDSQLPKDRFSAERLKGVDSTLKIQPAKLEDSAVYLCASSTLDRGADYGYTFGSGTRLTVV.